The 5 T cell receptor beta chains presented below share a single source sample, sequenced in a study of T-cell reconstitution after alpha-beta-depleted transplantation in children. Unique molecular identifiers featured in how the TCRbeta library was prepared. TCRdb reprocessed the PCR reads via MiXCR and lists one record per CDR3 protein. Of about 870,000 distinct CDR3 sequences in the sample, under 20% were seen once. Sample: PBMCs, mostly from graft donor cells, taken 360 days after TCRalphabeta/CD19-depleted stem cell transplant. Every receptor here comes from a male patient aged 5 to 17 who had a stem cell transplant for acute lymphoblastic leukemia, so the T cells may come from the graft donor.

The chain carries TRBV7-3 and TRBJ2-7; possibly TRBD2 for D (5 bases). The CDR3 has 16 residues. The V gene lost 0 bases and the J gene lost 2 bases, with 14 bases spanning the gap. From germline, CDR1 is SGHTA and CDR2 FQGTGA. CDR3 nucleotides: TGTGCCAGCAGCTTAACGCCGGGGTTGCCCGCCTACGAGCAGTACTTC. Translation gives CASSLTPGLPAYEQYF.

CDR3 region: CASSFGVNEQYF. Here the CDR3 DNA reads TGTGCCAGCAGTTTTGGAGTCAACGAGCAGTACTTC. The chain is built from TRBV12-3 or TRBV12-4 and TRBJ2-7; D gene unclear. Between the trimmed V and J ends, which lost 3 bases and 5 bases, there was a span of 8 bases. The CDR3 has 12 residues.

This chain uses TRBV7-9 with TRBJ2-1; D is perhaps TRBD1 or TRBD2 (6 bases each). The CDR3 covers 16 residues. V was pared by 4 bases and J by 8 bases, with 21 bases between. Germline CDR1 and CDR2: SEHNR and FQNEAQ (reference sequence). The CDR3 region is CASSSFQGRRIDEQFF. CDR3 nucleotides: TGTGCCAGCAGCTCCTTCCAGGGGAGGCGGATCGATGAGCAGTTCTTC.

This clonotype was detected ten times or more. This rearrangement joins TRBV9 to TRBJ1-5; D is possibly TRBD1 (6 bases). The CDR3 is made up of 15 amino acids. Trimming took off 3 bases at V and 5 bases at J, with 15 bases between the two ends. Germline V lookup: CDR1 SGDLS, CDR2 YYNGEE. The CDR3 spells CASSGQGGGHQPQHF. The CDR3 coding sequence is TGTGCCAGCAGCGGCCAGGGAGGGGGGCATCAGCCCCAGCATTTT.

This clonotype was observed many times. This chain joins TRBV9 and TRBJ2-1, with D possibly being TRBD1 or TRBD2 (5 bases each). Germline V lookup: CDR1 SGDLS, CDR2 YYNGEE. The CDR3 spans 15 residues. V lost 0 bases to trimming and J lost 5 bases, with 12 bases between them. The CDR3 reads CASSVAGTGDNEQFF. The CDR3 DNA follows: TGTGCCAGCAGCGTAGCTGGGACCGGAGACAATGAGCAGTTCTTC.